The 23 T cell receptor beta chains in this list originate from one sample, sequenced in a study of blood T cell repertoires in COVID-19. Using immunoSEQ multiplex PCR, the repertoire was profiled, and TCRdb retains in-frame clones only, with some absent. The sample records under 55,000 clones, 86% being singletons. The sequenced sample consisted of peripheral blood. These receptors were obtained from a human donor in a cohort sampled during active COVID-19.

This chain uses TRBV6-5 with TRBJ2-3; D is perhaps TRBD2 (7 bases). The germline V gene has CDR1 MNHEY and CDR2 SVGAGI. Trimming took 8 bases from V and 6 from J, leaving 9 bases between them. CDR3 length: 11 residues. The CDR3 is CASGRGDTQYF. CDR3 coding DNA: TGTGCCAGCGGGAGGGGGGATACGCAGTATTTT.

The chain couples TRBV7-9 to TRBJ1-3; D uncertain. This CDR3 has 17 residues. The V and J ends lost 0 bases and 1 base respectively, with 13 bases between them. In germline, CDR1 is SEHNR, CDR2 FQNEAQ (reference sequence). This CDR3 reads CASSLAIRLTSGNTIYF. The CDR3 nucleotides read TGTGCCAGCAGCTTAGCCATCAGGCTAACATCTGGAAACACCATATATTTT.

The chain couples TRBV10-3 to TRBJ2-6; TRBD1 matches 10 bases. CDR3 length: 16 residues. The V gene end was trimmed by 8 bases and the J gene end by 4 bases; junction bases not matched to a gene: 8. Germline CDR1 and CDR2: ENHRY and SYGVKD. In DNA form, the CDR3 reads TGTGCCATCTCCGGGACAGGGGCTTCCGGGGCCAACGTCCTGACTTTC. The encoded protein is CAISGTGASGANVLTF.

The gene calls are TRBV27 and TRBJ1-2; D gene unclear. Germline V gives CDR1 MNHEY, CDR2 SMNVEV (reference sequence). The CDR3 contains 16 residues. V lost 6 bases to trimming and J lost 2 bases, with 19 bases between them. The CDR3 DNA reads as TGTGCCAGCAGAGTCGTTGGTCCCGGTTTGAACTATGGCTACACCTTC. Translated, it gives CASRVVGPGLNYGYTF.

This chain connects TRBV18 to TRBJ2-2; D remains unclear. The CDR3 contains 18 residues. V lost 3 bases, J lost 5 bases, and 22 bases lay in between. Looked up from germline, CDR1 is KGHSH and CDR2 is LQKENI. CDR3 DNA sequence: TGTGCCAGCTCACCGCGGCAGCCCACCATTTCCATAACCGGGGAGCTGTTTTTT. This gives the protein CASSPRQPTISITGELFF.

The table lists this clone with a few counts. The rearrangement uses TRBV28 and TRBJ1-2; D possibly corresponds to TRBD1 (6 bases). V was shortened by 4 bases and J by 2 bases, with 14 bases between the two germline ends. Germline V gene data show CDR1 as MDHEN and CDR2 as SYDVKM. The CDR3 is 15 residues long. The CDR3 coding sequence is TGTGCCAGCAGTTCTCCTCCGGACAGCAACTATGGCTACACCTTC. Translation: CASSSPPDSNYGYTF.

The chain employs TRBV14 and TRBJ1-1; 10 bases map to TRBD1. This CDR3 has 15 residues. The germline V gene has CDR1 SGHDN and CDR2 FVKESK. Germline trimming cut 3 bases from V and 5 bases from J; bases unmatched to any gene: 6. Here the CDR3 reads CASSHRQGAGTEAFF. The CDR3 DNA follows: TGTGCCAGCAGCCATAGACAGGGGGCTGGGACTGAAGCTTTCTTT. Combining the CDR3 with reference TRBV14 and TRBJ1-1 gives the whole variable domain EAGVTQFPSHSVIEKGQTVTLRCDPISGHDNLYWYRRVMGKEIKFLLHFVKESKQDESGMPNNRFLAERTGGTYSTLKVQPAELEDSGVYFCASSHRQGAGTEAFFGQGTRLTVV.

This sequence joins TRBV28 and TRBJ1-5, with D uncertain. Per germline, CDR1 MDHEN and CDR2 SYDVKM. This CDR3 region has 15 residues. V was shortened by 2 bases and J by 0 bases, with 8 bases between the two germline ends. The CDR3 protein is CASSLPTGSNQPQHF. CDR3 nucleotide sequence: TGTGCCAGCAGTTTACCCACGGGTAGCAATCAGCCCCAGCATTTT. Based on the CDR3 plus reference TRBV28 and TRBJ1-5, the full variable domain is DVKVTQSSRYLVKRTGEKVFLECVQDMDHENMFWYRQDPGLGLRLIYFSYDVKMKEKGDIPEGYSVSREKKERFSLILESASTNQTSMYLCASSLPTGSNQPQHFGDGTRLSIL.

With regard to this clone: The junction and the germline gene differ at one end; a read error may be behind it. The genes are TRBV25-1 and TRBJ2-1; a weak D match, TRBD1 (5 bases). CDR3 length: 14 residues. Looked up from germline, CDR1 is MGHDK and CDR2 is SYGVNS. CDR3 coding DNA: TGTGCCAGCAGTGAATATCGGAGTCGGCAGGGAAGTATCTTC. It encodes CASSEYRSRQGSIF.

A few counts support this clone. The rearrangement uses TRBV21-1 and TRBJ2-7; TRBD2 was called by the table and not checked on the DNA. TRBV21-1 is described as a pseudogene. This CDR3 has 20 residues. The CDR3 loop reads CASSKALYPGPTGSSYEQYF. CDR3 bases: TGTGCCAGCAGCAAAGCGCTTTACCCGGGTCCGACGGGGAGCTCCTACGAGCAGTACTTC.

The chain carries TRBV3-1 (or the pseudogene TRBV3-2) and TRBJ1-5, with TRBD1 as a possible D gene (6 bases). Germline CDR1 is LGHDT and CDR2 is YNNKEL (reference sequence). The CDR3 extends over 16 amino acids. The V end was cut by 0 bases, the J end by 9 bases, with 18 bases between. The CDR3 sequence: CASSQDLLGGVRPQHF. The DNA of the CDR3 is TGTGCCAGCAGCCAAGATCTGCTAGGGGGGGTTCGGCCCCAGCATTTT.

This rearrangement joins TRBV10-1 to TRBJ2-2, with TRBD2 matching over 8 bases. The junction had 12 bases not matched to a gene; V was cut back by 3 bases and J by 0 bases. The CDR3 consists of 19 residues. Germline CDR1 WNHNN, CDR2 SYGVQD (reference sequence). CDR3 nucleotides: TGCGCCAGCAGTGACTTTGCGGGAGGATCGACAGCGAACACCGGGGAGCTGTTTTTT. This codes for CASSDFAGGSTANTGELFF.

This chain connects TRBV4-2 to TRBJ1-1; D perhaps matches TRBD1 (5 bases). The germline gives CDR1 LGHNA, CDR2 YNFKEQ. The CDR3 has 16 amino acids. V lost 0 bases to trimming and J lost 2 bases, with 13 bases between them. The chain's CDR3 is CASSQDNMGGNTEAFF. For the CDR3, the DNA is TGTGCCAGCAGCCAAGACAATATGGGGGGAAACACTGAAGCTTTCTTT.

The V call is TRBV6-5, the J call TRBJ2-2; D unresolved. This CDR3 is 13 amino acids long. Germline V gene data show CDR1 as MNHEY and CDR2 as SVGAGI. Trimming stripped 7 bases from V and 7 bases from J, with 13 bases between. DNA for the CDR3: TGTGCCAGCATCAAACCGGGTAGCGGGGAGCTGTTTTTT. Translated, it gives CASIKPGSGELFF.

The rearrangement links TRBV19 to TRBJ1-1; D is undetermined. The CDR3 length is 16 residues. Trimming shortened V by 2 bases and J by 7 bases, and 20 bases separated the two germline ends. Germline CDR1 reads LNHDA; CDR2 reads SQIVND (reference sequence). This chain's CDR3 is CASSILGTMGGNEAFF. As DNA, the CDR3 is TGTGCCAGTAGTATATTGGGCACTATGGGAGGAAATGAAGCTTTCTTT. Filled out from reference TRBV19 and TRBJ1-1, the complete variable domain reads DGGITQSPKYLFRKEGQNVTLSCEQNLNHDAMYWYRQDPGQGLRLIYYSQIVNDFQKGDIAEGYSVSREKKESFPLTVTSAQKNPTAFYLCASSILGTMGGNEAFFGQGTRLTVV.

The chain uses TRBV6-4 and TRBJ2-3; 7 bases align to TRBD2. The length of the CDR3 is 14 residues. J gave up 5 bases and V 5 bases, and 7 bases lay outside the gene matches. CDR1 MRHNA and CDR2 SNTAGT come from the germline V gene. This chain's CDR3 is CASSRGDIVDTQYF. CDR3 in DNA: TGTGCCAGCAGTCGGGGGGATATAGTAGATACGCAGTATTTT.

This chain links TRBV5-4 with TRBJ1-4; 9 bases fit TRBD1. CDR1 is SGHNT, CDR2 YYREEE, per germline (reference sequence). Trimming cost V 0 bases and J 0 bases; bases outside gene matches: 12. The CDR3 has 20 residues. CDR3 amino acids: CASSLGGPGTGLTTNEKLFF. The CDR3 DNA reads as TGTGCCAGCAGCTTGGGGGGGCCCGGGACAGGGCTTACAACTAATGAAAAACTGTTTTTT.

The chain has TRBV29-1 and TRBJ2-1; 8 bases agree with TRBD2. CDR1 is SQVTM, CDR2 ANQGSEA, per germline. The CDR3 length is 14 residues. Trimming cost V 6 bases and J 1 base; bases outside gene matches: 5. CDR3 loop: CSVPLAGSYNEQFF. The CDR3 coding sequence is TGCAGCGTGCCTTTAGCGGGATCCTACAATGAGCAGTTCTTC.

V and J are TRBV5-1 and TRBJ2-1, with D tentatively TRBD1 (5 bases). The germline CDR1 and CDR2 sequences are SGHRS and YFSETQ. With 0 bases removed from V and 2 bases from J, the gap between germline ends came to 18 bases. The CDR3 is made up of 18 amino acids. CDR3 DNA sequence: TGCGCCAGCAGCTTGGGTGGGGCTTCTCTCCCAACCTACAATGAGCAGTTCTTC. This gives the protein CASSLGGASLPTYNEQFF.

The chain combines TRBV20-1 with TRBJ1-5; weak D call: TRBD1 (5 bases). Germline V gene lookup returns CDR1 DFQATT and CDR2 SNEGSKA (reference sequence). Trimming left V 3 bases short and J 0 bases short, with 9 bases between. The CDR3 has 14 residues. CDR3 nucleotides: TGCAGTGCTAGTAGACAGTATAGCAATCAGCCCCAGCATTTT. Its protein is CSASRQYSNQPQHF.

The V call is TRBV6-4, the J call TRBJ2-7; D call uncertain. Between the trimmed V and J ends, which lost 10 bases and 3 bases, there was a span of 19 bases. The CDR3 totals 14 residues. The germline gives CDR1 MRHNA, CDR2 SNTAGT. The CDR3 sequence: CAKPTSDIYYEQYF. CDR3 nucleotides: TGTGCCAAACCTACGAGTGACATCTACTACGAGCAGTACTTC.

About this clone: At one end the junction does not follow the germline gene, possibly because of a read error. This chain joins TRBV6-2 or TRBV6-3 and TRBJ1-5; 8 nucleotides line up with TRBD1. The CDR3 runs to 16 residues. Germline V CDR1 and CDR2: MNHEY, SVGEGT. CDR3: CASSYPRDRSIQPQHF. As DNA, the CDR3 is TGTGCCAGCAGTTACCCCCGGGACAGGAGCATTCAGCCCCAGCATTTT.

This CDR3 is CASSSNIAGGPLGNEQFF. CDR3 bases: TGTGCCAGCAGCTCGAATATAGCGGGAGGGCCCTTAGGGAATGAGCAGTTCTTC. The chain uses TRBV7-9 and TRBJ2-1, with 11 bases matching TRBD2. The CDR3 covers 18 residues. Germline assignment: CDR1 SEHNR and CDR2 FQNEAQ (reference sequence). The ends lost 4 bases at V and 7 bases at J; junction bases unmatched: 15.